One and the same sample provided the 18 T cell receptor beta chains below, sequenced in a study of cytomegalovirus exposure and HLA in healthy donors. 13 Jbeta primers and 60 Vbeta primers were used for the PCR. Method: immunoSEQ multiplex PCR; TCRdb's copy keeps in-frame clones and lacks some. This table has 70,000 to 95,000 clones, 62% appearing once. The source material was PBMCs. These receptors all stem from a woman in her thirties in good health and CMV-seropositive.

This clone was recorded a few times. V usage is TRBV7-2 and J usage is TRBJ1-5; D is unclear. The CDR3 loop spans 13 amino acids. Germline CDR1 SGHTA, CDR2 FQGNSA. The V and J ends lost 4 bases and 0 bases respectively, with 4 bases between them. This CDR3 is CASSSRSNQPQHF. The CDR3 DNA sequence: TGTGCCAGCAGCTCTCGTAGCAATCAGCCCCAGCATTTT.

The chain joins TRBV5-1 to TRBJ2-2, with a possible D match to TRBD1 (6 bases). V was clipped by 4 bases and J by 7 bases, with 14 bases between them. CDR1 and CDR2 from the germline V gene are SGHRS and YFSETQ. This CDR3 contains 14 residues. The CDR3 spells CASSRVGASGELFF. CDR3 DNA sequence: TGCGCCAGCAGCCGGGTGGGGGCCAGCGGGGAGCTGTTTTTT.

The V call is TRBV6-6, the J call TRBJ1-6, with 9 bases identical to TRBD1. This CDR3 region has 15 residues. CDR1 MNHNY and CDR2 SVGAGI come from the germline V gene (reference sequence). Germline trimming cut 2 bases from V and 9 bases from J; bases unmatched to any gene: 5. CDR3 sequence: CASSYGGQGTSPLHF. The CDR3 nucleotides are TGTGCCAGCAGTTACGGGGGACAGGGTACTTCACCCCTCCACTTT.

V usage is TRBV14 and J usage is TRBJ2-1, with D hard to call. The CDR3 covers 12 residues. Germline V gene data show CDR1 as SGHDN and CDR2 as FVKESK. With 2 bases removed from V and 10 bases from J, the gap between germline ends came to 9 bases. In DNA, the CDR3 is TGTGCCAGCAGCCAATCCGGAGTAGAGCAGTTCTTC. Protein: CASSQSGVEQFF.

As DNA, the CDR3 is TGTGCCGCCCAAAGCGGGGGGCAGGCCGGGGAGCTGTTTTTT. This gives the protein CAAQSGGQAGELFF. V is TRBV10-3 and J is TRBJ2-2, with 9 bases matching TRBD2. The CDR3 extends over 14 amino acids. CDR1 is ENHRY, CDR2 SYGVKD, per germline. V shed 11 bases and J 6 bases; nucleotides not matched to a gene: 10.

The J gene is TRBJ2-5, the V gene TRBV30; TRBD1 matches at 7 bases. Judging by the DNA end, TRBJ2-7 fits better; the J call may be wrong. Per the germline V gene, CDR1 is GTSNPN and CDR2 is SVGIG (reference sequence). This CDR3 is built from 13 residues. The CDR3: CAWATGSSYEQYF. The CDR3 region has the DNA TGTGCCTGGGCGACAGGGAGCTCCTACGAGCAGTACTTC.

The table lists this clone with a few counts. The gene calls are TRBV4-1 and TRBJ1-2; 8 bases agree with TRBD1. J lost 2 bases, V lost 5 bases, and 10 bases had no gene match. The CDR3 spans 16 residues. From germline, CDR1 is MGHRA and CDR2 YSYEKL. DNA of the CDR3: TGCGCCAGCAGCTCAGCCCTGACAGGGGAGAACTATGGCTACACCTTC. Its protein product is CASSSALTGENYGYTF.

This clone turned up a few times. J is TRBJ1-2 and V is TRBV4-1, with D perhaps TRBD1 (5 bases). CDR1 and CDR2 from the germline V gene are MGHRA and YSYEKL. This CDR3 has 14 residues. Trimming shortened V by 0 bases and J by 4 bases, and 9 bases separated the two germline ends. CDR3 sequence: CASSQEQQVYGYTF. The CDR3 region has the DNA TGCGCCAGCAGCCAAGAACAACAGGTCTATGGCTACACCTTC.

CDR3 nucleotide sequence: TGTGCCAGCACCCGGTTAGGGGTCGATGGCTACACCTTC. It translates to CASTRLGVDGYTF. The genes are TRBV2 and TRBJ1-2, with a tentative D call TRBD1 (5 bases). There are 13 residues in the CDR3. Trimming took 7 bases from V and 6 from J, leaving 15 bases between them. The germline gives CDR1 SNHLY, CDR2 FYNNEI.

The rearrangement uses TRBV6-1 and TRBJ2-3, with 8 nucleotides matching TRBD1. CDR1 and CDR2 (germline): MNHNS, SASEGT. V shed 6 bases, J shed 7 bases, and the junction held 6 bases outside the gene matches. There are 13 residues in the CDR3. This chain's CDR3 is CASRDRGTNTQYF. DNA of the CDR3: TGTGCCAGCAGAGACAGGGGAACAAATACGCAGTATTTT.

This clone was seen more than once but under ten times. CDR3 region: CASSQDRAVSYEQYF. The CDR3, as DNA: TGTGCCAGCAGCCAGGACAGGGCGGTTTCCTACGAGCAGTACTTC. The chain employs TRBV5-4 and TRBJ2-7; 8 bases fit TRBD1. This CDR3 region has 15 residues. Unmatched junction bases numbered 7, after V lost 4 bases and J lost 1 base. Germline CDR1 is SGHNT and CDR2 is YYREEE (reference sequence).

CDR3 sequence reads: CASSVLRGATDTQYF. CDR3 in DNA: TGTGCCAGCAGTGTCTTACGGGGTGCTACAGATACGCAGTATTTT. This chain uses TRBV2 with TRBJ2-3, with a possible D match to TRBD2 (5 bases). V shed 4 bases and J shed 3 bases, with 14 bases lying between them. CDR3 length: 15 residues. CDR1 is SNHLY and CDR2 is FYNNEI in the germline V gene.

Remarks on this clone: The identical CDR3 is also encoded by other nucleotide sequences in the sample. DNA of the CDR3: TGCGCCAGCAGCCTGGTGGGGGGGCAAGAGACCCAGTACTTC. Translated: CASSLVGGQETQYF. This chain joins TRBV5-1 and TRBJ2-5; 7 bases map to TRBD2. Germline V CDR1 and CDR2: SGHRS, YFSETQ. The CDR3 covers 14 residues. J lost 2 bases, V lost 4 bases, and 5 bases had no gene match.

This chain uses TRBV11-2 with TRBJ1-2, with D possibly matching TRBD1 (6 bases). Germline V gene lookup returns CDR1 SGHAT and CDR2 FQNNGV. The CDR3 covers 15 residues. The V end was cut by 0 bases, the J end by 6 bases, with 14 bases between. This chain's CDR3 is CASSLEGTGTNGYTF. The CDR3 DNA reads TGTGCCAGCAGCTTAGAGGGAACGGGGACAAATGGCTACACCTTC. Using reference TRBV11-2 and TRBJ1-2 for the parts outside the CDR3, the full variable domain is EAGVAQSPRYKIIEKRQSVAFWCNPISGHATLYWYQQILGQGPKLLIQFQNNGVVDDSQLPKDRFSAERLKGVDSTLKIQPAKLEDSAVYLCASSLEGTGTNGYTFGSGTRLTVV.

The rearrangement uses TRBV28 and TRBJ1-1; D perhaps matches TRBD1 (6 bases). V shed 7 bases and J shed 4 bases, with 16 bases lying between them. The CDR3 has 14 residues. Germline V gene data show CDR1 as MDHEN and CDR2 as SYDVKM. DNA of the CDR3: TGTGCCAGCACTGGGGACACCCGGAGCACTGAAGCTTTCTTT. It specifies CASTGDTRSTEAFF.

The sample holds a few counts of this clone. V is TRBV28 and J is TRBJ1-3; 9 bases agree with TRBD1. Germline CDR1 reads MDHEN; CDR2 reads SYDVKM. V gave up 1 base and J gave up 3 bases; unmatched junction bases: 4. The CDR3 extends over 16 amino acids. CDR3 in amino acids: CASSLSGQGSGNTIYF. As DNA, the CDR3 is TGTGCCAGCAGTTTATCGGGACAGGGAAGTGGAAACACCATATATTTT.

The CDR3 protein is CASSSTGTGNSPLHF. In DNA form, the CDR3 reads TGTGCCAGCAGCTCCACCGGGACAGGGAACTCACCCCTCCACTTT. The chain recombines TRBV9 with TRBJ1-6; 9 nucleotides agree with TRBD1. This CDR3 has 15 residues. V trimming: 4 bases; J trimming: 10 bases; junction bases outside the gene matches: 9. The germline CDR1 and CDR2 sequences are SGDLS and YYNGEE.

The chain uses TRBV9 and TRBJ2-3; the match to TRBD2 covers 11 bases. Germline V gene sequence: CDR1 SGDLS, CDR2 YYNGEE. CDR3 length: 17 amino acids. V was pared by 0 bases and J by 7 bases, with 10 bases of the junction left unmatched. CDR3 sequence reads: CASSVVNLAGGSHTQYF. Written as DNA, the CDR3 is TGTGCCAGCAGCGTAGTAAACTTAGCGGGGGGGTCGCATACGCAGTATTTT.